This T cell receptor (beta chain) was sequenced in a study of blood T cell repertoires in COVID-19. Study in general: The United States, Italy and Spain provided the acute and convalescent COVID-19 samples.

Sequencing used immunoSEQ multiplex PCR; TCRdb keeps in-frame clones, though not all of them. The sample has a few hundred thousand clones, 65% to 85% seen once. Germline-derived CDR1 and CDR2 are SEHNR and FQNEAQ (reference sequence). V lost 3 bases and J 1 base, leaving 9 bases between the germline ends. This CDR3 is built from 14 residues. Sequencing was done on a sample of peripheral blood. This clonotype was sampled from a woman aged 50 to 65 with acute or convalescent COVID-19. The chain has TRBV7-9 and TRBJ1-1; D not certain. The CDR3 DNA sequence: TGTGCCAGCAGCTTCGGTTCAGGGAACACTGAAGCTTTCTTT. Translating it yields CASSFGSGNTEAFF.